The 16 T cell receptor beta chains given below trace back to one sample, sequenced in a study of beta chain features in type 1 diabetes. Study-level points and caveats: TCRB CDR3s were moderately but significantly shorter in Type 1 diabetes patients in all four CD4+ subsets.

These receptors are not linked to any known antigen. Sequenced material consisted of expressed TCRB transcripts (all of the isolated RNA was reverse transcribed). Clones were sequenced by immunoSEQ multiplex PCR, and TCRdb holds only the in-frame ones, with some missing. This table has over 600,000 clones, roughly 12% appearing once. Sequencing was performed on naive CD4+ T cells from blood. The receptors stem from a man younger than 40 with type 1 diabetes.

The chain has TRBV7-3 and TRBJ2-1, with D perhaps TRBD1 or TRBD2 (5 bases each). Germline V CDR1 and CDR2: SGHTA, FQGTGA. Deletions cut 1 base from V and 3 bases from J, with 10 bases between. This CDR3 is 15 amino acids long. The CDR3 loop is CASSLNGDGYNEQFF. The CDR3, as DNA: TGTGCCAGCAGCTTAAACGGGGACGGCTACAATGAGCAGTTCTTC.

The rearrangement links TRBV14 to TRBJ1-2; D gene ambiguous. The germline V gene has CDR1 SGHDN and CDR2 FVKESK. CDR3 length: 14 residues. Trimming took 1 base from V and 12 from J, leaving 18 bases between them. The CDR3 DNA reads TGTGCCAGCAGCCAAGGGAGGCCGGAGGTTAGCCACACCTTC. The encoded protein is CASSQGRPEVSHTF.

This clone turned up a few times. The J gene is TRBJ2-4, the V gene TRBV29-1; D ambiguous. The V gene's germline CDR1 is SQVTM and CDR2 ANQGSEA. V was clipped by 2 bases and J by 6 bases, with 17 bases between them. The CDR3 sequence is 15 residues long. CDR3 region: CSVESAGLWGNIQYF. The CDR3 coding sequence is TGCAGCGTTGAAAGTGCAGGCCTCTGGGGAAACATTCAGTACTTC.

The chain uses TRBV7-2 and TRBJ2-7; 9 nucleotides line up with TRBD1. From germline, CDR1 is SGHTA and CDR2 FQGNSA. This CDR3 spans 14 amino acids. After removal of 5 bases from V and 3 bases from J, the junction contained 5 bases not matched to a gene. Here the CDR3 DNA reads TGTGCCAGCAGCCAAGGGACAGGGAGCTACGAGCAGTACTTC. Translated, it gives CASSQGTGSYEQYF. Drawing the rest from reference TRBV7-2 and TRBJ2-7, the complete variable domain is GAGVSQSPSNKVTEKGKDVELRCDPISGHTALYWYRQSLGQGLEFLIYFQGNSAPDKSGLPSDRFSAERTGGSVSTLTIQRTQQEDSAVYLCASSQGTGSYEQYFGPGTRLTVT.

The rearrangement joins TRBV11-2 to TRBJ1-5; D remains unclear. The CDR3 has 13 amino acids. V was pared by 0 bases and J by 1 base, with 1 base between. CDR1 and CDR2 from the germline V gene are SGHAT and FQNNGV. The CDR3 sequence is CASSLESNQPQHF. The CDR3 DNA reads TGTGCCAGCAGCTTAGAGAGCAATCAGCCCCAGCATTTT.

This chain connects TRBV18 to TRBJ2-4, with a tentative D call TRBD2 (6 bases). The germline gives CDR1 KGHSH, CDR2 LQKENI. This CDR3 comprises 14 residues. The V end was cut by 0 bases, the J end by 6 bases, with 9 bases between. Here the CDR3 DNA reads TGTGCCAGCTCACCACCGACAGCGGGAAACATTCAGTACTTC. This gives the protein CASSPPTAGNIQYF. The complete variable domain, with remaining parts taken from reference TRBV18 and TRBJ2-4, reads NAGVMQNPRHLVRRRGQEARLRCSPMKGHSHVYWYRQLPEEGLKFMVYLQKENIIDESGMPKERFSAEFPKEGPSILRIQQVVRGDSAAYFCASSPPTAGNIQYFGAGTRLSVL.

This clone has just a few counts. Germline is not matched at one junction end, which may reflect a read error. For the CDR3, the DNA is TGTGCCAGCAGCCCGACTAGCGGTTACCCCTACCATGAGCAGTTCTTC. Translation: CASSPTSGYPYHEQFF. The chain is built from TRBV9 and TRBJ2-1; 9 nucleotides align to TRBD2. The CDR3 length is 16 residues. Per germline, CDR1 SGDLS and CDR2 YYNGEE.

CDR3 DNA sequence: TGTGCCAGCATCCTTGCCCCCGGACAGGGTGCAGATACGCAGTATTTT. It specifies CASILAPGQGADTQYF. The J gene is TRBJ2-3, the V gene TRBV27; 8 bases map to TRBD1. V lost 7 bases, J lost 4 bases, and 13 bases stayed unmatched. This CDR3 contains 16 residues. Germline values: CDR1 MNHEY, CDR2 SMNVEV (reference sequence).

This clone came up a few times. This rearrangement joins TRBV29-1 to TRBJ2-3, with D maybe TRBD1 (5 bases). Germline V gene data show CDR1 as SQVTM and CDR2 as ANQGSEA. V was pared by 5 bases and J by 1 base, with 13 bases between. The CDR3 totals 14 residues. The CDR3 DNA reads TGCAGCGTTAAACCAGGGCCTGGCACAGATACGCAGTATTTT. Its protein product is CSVKPGPGTDTQYF.

This clone has a handful of counts. The chain combines TRBV6-1 with TRBJ1-5; D is unclear. With 4 bases removed from V and 0 bases from J, the gap between germline ends came to 10 bases. The CDR3 spans 15 residues. Looked up from germline, CDR1 is MNHNS and CDR2 is SASEGT. The CDR3, as DNA: TGTGCCAGCAGTGTAACACGGAATAGCAATCAGCCCCAGCATTTT. Translating it yields CASSVTRNSNQPQHF.

This clone has only a few counts. This chain connects TRBV29-1 to TRBJ1-1; 8 positions match TRBD1. The V and J ends lost 5 bases and 0 bases, in that order; junction bases with no gene match: 8. The CDR3 totals 15 residues. Germline V CDR1 and CDR2: SQVTM, ANQGSEA. The CDR3 nucleotides are TGCAGCGTTTTTCGGGACAGGTCTCTGAACACTGAAGCTTTCTTT. Translating gives CSVFRDRSLNTEAFF. Full variable domain (outside the CDR3, taken from reference TRBV29-1 and TRBJ1-1): SAVISQKPSRDICQRGTSLTIQCQVDSQVTMMFWYRQQPGQSLTLIATANQGSEATYESGFVIDKFPISRPNLTFSTLTVSNMSPEDSSIYLCSVFRDRSLNTEAFFGQGTRLTVV.

A few counts support this clone. CDR3 sequence: CASTRDSSYEQYF. CDR3 coding DNA: TGTGCCAGCACGAGAGACAGCTCCTACGAGCAGTACTTC. V is TRBV6-5 and J is TRBJ2-7, with D possibly matching TRBD1 (5 bases). CDR1 and CDR2 from the germline V gene are MNHEY and SVGAGI. This CDR3 region has 13 residues. With 7 bases removed from V and 0 bases from J, the gap between germline ends came to 10 bases.

This clone showed up just a few times. The chain carries TRBV5-1 and TRBJ2-5; D possibly corresponds to TRBD1 (5 bases). The length of the CDR3 is 13 residues. Germline V gives CDR1 SGHRS, CDR2 YFSETQ. The V end was cut by 0 bases, the J end by 4 bases, with 7 bases between. In DNA form, the CDR3 reads TGCGCCAGCAGCTTGGGACAGCGAGAGACCCAGTACTTC. Amino acid sequence: CASSLGQRETQYF.

This clone was seen only a few times. J is TRBJ2-7 and V is TRBV6-6; 10 nucleotides line up with TRBD1. The length of the CDR3 is 16 residues. Trimming took 8 bases from V and 0 from J; bases not matched to a gene: 10. The germline CDR1 and CDR2 sequences are MNHNY and SVGAGI (reference sequence). CDR3 bases: TGTGCCAGCCGCTGGACGGGACAGGGGTTCTCCTACGAGCAGTACTTC. This translates into CASRWTGQGFSYEQYF.

This clone was counted between two and nine times. The chain joins TRBV19 to TRBJ2-7; TRBD1 matches 12 bases. With 3 bases clipped from V and 4 bases from J, the junction kept 7 bases outside the gene matches. The CDR3 length is 16 residues. Germline V lookup: CDR1 LNHDA, CDR2 SQIVND (reference sequence). CDR3 sequence (DNA): TGTGCCAGTAGTATTGAGGGGACAGGGGGCTGGTACGAGCAGTACTTC. Translation: CASSIEGTGGWYEQYF.

This clone was counted between two and nine times. The rearrangement joins TRBV13 to TRBJ2-7; no firm D call. The germline V and J ends were trimmed by 5 bases and 7 bases, with 15 bases remaining between them. This CDR3 has 13 residues. Germline V CDR1 and CDR2: PRHDT, FYEKMQ (reference sequence). The chain's CDR3 is CASSQPPSGEQYF. For the CDR3, the DNA is TGTGCCAGCAGCCAGCCCCCTTCCGGGGAGCAGTACTTC.